The entry that follows covers one T cell receptor (beta chain) sequence. These data come from a study of T cell clones after liver transplantation. Study overall: TCRbeta sequencing after a pre-transplant mixed lymphocyte reaction identified graft-donor-reactive clones, later tracked in post-transplant blood.

Sorting of unstimulated PBMCs yielded separate CD3+CD4+ and CD3+CD8+ fractions. The method was immunoSEQ multiplex PCR; TCRdb's version includes in-frame clones alone and lacks a portion of them. The table records about 75,000 clones, 80% to 90% of them present only once. The CDR3 covers 17 residues. Looked up from germline, CDR1 is SGHTA and CDR2 is FQGNSA. V shed 5 bases and J 3 bases; nucleotides not matched to a gene: 15. The sequences come from CD4+ T cells from blood, collected roughly 48 months after liver transplant. This clonotype was sampled from a human patient who received a liver transplant. The graft donor may account for some of the T cells. The chain has TRBV7-2 and TRBJ2-7; 8 bases align to TRBD2. The CDR3 nucleotides read TGTGCCAGCAGCCCTACAGGAGGAGCGGGGGCTCTCTACGAGCAGTACTTC. Amino acid sequence: CASSPTGGAGALYEQYF.